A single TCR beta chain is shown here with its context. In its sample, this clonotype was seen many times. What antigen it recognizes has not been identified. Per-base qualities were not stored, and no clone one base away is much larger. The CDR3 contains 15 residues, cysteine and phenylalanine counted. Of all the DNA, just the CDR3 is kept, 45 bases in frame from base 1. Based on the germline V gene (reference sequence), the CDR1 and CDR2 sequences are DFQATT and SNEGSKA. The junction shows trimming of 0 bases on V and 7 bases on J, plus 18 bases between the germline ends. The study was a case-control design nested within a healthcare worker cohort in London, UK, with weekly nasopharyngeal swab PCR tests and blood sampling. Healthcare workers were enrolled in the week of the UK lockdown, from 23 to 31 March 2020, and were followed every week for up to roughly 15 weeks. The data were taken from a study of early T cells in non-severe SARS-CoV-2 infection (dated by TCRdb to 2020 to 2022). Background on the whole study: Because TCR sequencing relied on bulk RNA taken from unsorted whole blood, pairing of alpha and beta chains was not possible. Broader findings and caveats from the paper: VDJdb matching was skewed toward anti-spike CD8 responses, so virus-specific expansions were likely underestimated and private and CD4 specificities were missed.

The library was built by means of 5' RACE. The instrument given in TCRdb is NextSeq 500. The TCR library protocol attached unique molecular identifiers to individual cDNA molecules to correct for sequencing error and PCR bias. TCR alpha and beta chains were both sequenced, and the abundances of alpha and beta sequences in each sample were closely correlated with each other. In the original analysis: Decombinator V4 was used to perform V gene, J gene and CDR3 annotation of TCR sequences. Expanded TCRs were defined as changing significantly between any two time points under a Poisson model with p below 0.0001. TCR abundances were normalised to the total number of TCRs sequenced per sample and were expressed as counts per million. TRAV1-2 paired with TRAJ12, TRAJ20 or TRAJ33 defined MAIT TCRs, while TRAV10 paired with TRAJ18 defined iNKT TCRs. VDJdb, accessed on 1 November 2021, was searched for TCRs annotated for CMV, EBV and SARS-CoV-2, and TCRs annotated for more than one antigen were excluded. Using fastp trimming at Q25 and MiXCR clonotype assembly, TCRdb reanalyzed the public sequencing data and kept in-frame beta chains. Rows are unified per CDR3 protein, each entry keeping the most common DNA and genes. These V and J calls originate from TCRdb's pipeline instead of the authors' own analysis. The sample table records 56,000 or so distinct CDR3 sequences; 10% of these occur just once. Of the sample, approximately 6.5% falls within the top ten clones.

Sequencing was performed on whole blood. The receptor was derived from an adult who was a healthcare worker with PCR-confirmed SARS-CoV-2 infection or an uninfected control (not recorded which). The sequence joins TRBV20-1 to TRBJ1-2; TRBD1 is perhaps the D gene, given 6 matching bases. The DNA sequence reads TGCAGTGCTAGAGATTGGGGTACAGGGCCGGGTGGCTACACCTTC. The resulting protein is CSARDWGTGPGGYTF.